These T cell receptor beta chains were read from a single sample in a study of pediatric ulcerative colitis. Libraries were prepared by immunoSEQ multiplex PCR; TCRdb keeps only in-frame clonotypes and omits some of them. This sample yields fewer than 30,000 clones, of which about 67% are seen a single time; over 6.5% belongs to the top ten. The sequenced sample was gut tissue. The receptors come from a boy between 5 and 17 years old with severe ulcerative colitis. Both conserved end residues are part of each CDR3.

cdr3_length j_call v_call cdr3_aa
14 TRBJ2-7 TRBV27 CASSLSGQAGEQYF
15 TRBJ2-1 TRBV6-6 CASSLQQTGGIEQFF
15 TRBJ2-7 TRBV27 CASSFRVGSSYEQYF
16 TRBJ2-1 TRBV5-4 CASRPMTDRVNNGQFF
15 TRBJ2-5 TRBV6-4 CASSLPGPREETQYF
16 TRBJ2-2 TRBV6-1 CASSELAGGGTGELFF
13 TRBJ1-1 TRBV11-2 CASSSGTHPEAFF
12 TRBJ1-2 TRBV7-2 CASSPGNYGYTF
14 TRBJ2-2 TRBV19 CARMTSGSTGELFF
18 TRBJ2-1 TRBV5-4 CASSLGGDSGTLYNEQFF
14 TRBJ1-1 TRBV6-5 CASSPTGVGTEAFF
15 TRBJ1-2 TRBV29-1 CSVPGDSRRYGGYTF
13 TRBJ1-2 TRBV7-2 CASSQGQGYGYTF
13 TRBJ2-1 TRBV18 CASSWTSDNEQFF
14 TRBJ2-3 TRBV6-4 CASSEGQDTDTQYF
16 TRBJ1-3 TRBV10-3 CAIKDGDGVSGNTIYF
14 TRBJ2-5 TRBV7-9 CASSLASGAETQYF
14 TRBJ1-1 TRBV10-2 CASSGRGMGTEAFF
15 TRBJ1-2 TRBV29-1 CSVDERSPSNYGYTF
14 TRBJ2-7 TRBV6-6 CASSKGQGSYEQYF
10 TRBJ2-3 TRBV30 CAFGTDTQYF
14 TRBJ2-5 TRBV30 CAWSAYATQETQYF
15 TRBJ1-3 TRBV6-5 CASKDLPASGNTIYF
15 TRBJ2-3 TRBV7-9 CASSLVSWATDTQYF
15 TRBJ2-7 TRBV9 CASSVSGGSRDEQYF
11 TRBJ2-7 TRBV20-1 CSAPRAGEQYF
13 TRBJ1-1 TRBV7-9 CASSQIGGSEAFF
15 TRBJ2-7 TRBV6-6 CASSYTTGGGYEQYF
13 TRBJ1-2 TRBV4-1 CASSQEDSTRVAF
12 TRBJ1-1 TRBV2 CARGRGAPEAFF
15 TRBJ1-5 TRBV10-3 CAISPGQGSNQPQHF
19 TRBJ1-3 TRBV7-9 CASSPNPGQAARSGNTIYF
13 TRBJ2-7 TRBV7-2 CASTYGPGREQYF
13 TRBJ2-2 TRBV29-1 CSVGRTATGELFF
10 TRBJ1-5 TRBV20-1 CSAFEGAQHF
13 TRBJ1-2 TRBV5-6 CASSLTGVYGYTF
15 TRBJ1-2 TRBV11-2 CASSLDPGDLYGYTF
16 TRBJ2-7 TRBV27 CASSLSGTGLVGEQYF
14 TRBJ2-5 TRBV5-6 CASSLTAGRETQYF
16 TRBJ2-7 TRBV2 CASRHTGRQLLYEQYF
14 TRBJ1-1 TRBV11-2 CASSLAQGNTEAFF
18 TRBJ2-2 TRBV15 CATSRDLPRGTNTGELFF
12 TRBJ2-5 TRBV29-1 CSVVAPKETQYF
15 TRBJ2-2 TRBV2 CASSGQGRNTGELFF
15 TRBJ2-6 TRBV13 CASSVRTSGANVLTF
15 TRBJ2-3 TRBV5-4 CASSLGGQGGDTQYF
16 TRBJ1-1 TRBV5-8 CASSFGGWGSNTEAFF
16 TRBJ1-2 TRBV4-1 CASSLRIERAGYGYTF
17 TRBJ2-2 TRBV10-3 CAISGLFGTANTGELFF
16 TRBJ2-7 TRBV19 CASSSPRTSGYYEQYF
14 TRBJ2-7 TRBV10-2 CASSRQGAGYEQYF
13 TRBJ2-5 TRBV6-5 CASSYSWEETQYF